This T cell receptor beta chain was recovered during a study of shared clonotypes between healthy human individuals. Background on the study: Three CD4 naive, three CD4 memory, two CD8 naive and one CD8 memory plate were used per donor.

CD45RO-negative cells were positively selected for CCR7, leaving out terminally differentiated effector memory CD45RA+ cells. The table came from immunoSEQ multiplex PCR; TCRdb's copy has only in-frame clones and leaves some out. Found here are about 2,200,000 clones, about 92% of them singletons; the top ten hold around 1.7%. About this clone itself: Its antigen is undetermined.

General study points: Sequencing depth was a factor that was expected to affect clonotype sharing among donors. Sampling covered nothing but blood. Tissue TCR repertoires likely differ from those found in blood. Incompleteness in sorted-subset sequencing, despite large depth, was shown by rarefaction.

Germline lookup yields CDR1 GTSNPN and CDR2 SVGIG (reference sequence). The V end was cut by 5 bases, the J end by 0 bases, with 5 bases between. This CDR3 has 12 amino acids. The receptor was derived from a man aged 18 to 29 in good health. Some clones in this sample may be carry-over from other donors' samples. Sequencing was carried out using naive CD8+ T cells from PBMCs. The genes are TRBV30 and TRBJ1-5; D unclear. DNA for the CDR3: TGTGCCTGGGACAATAGCAATCAGCCCCAGCATTTT. Translating it yields CAWDNSNQPQHF.